This TCR beta chain was sequenced in a study of T-cell reconstitution after alpha-beta-depleted transplantation in children. This clonotype was counted ten times or more. Its specificity is not known. Using unique molecular identifiers, the investigators prepared the TCRbeta library. Using its own MiXCR run on the PCR reads, TCRdb lists one record per CDR3 protein. The sample includes 580,000 or so distinct CDR3 sequences, more than 20% of them seen just once. V dropped 3 bases and J dropped 9; count of bases not matched to a gene: 2. Germline values: CDR1 DFQATT, CDR2 SNEGSKA (reference sequence). The CDR3 is made up of 11 amino acids. Whole-study findings and limits: The study reportedly traced alpha-beta T cells about two months after transplant to several hundred expanded graft clones.

This chain uses TRBV20-1 with TRBJ2-1, with TRBD2 identical over 7 bases. This clonotype was obtained from a boy under two years old who had a stem cell transplant for acute myeloid leukemia, so the T cells may come from the graft donor. The sample in question was PBMCs, mostly from graft donor cells, obtained 360 days after TCRalphabeta/CD19-depleted stem cell transplant. In DNA form, the CDR3 reads TGCAGTGCTAGGGGGGGGTTTGAGCAGTTCTTC. This codes for CSARGGFEQFF.